One and the same sample provided the 27 T cell receptor beta chains below, sequenced in a study of T-cell memory formation after mild COVID-19. Each CDR3 protein is one row after TCRdb ran MiXCR on the 5' RACE reads. This table holds 250,000 to 350,000 distinct CDR3 sequences, roughly a fifth found once. The sample taken for sequencing was PBMCs or a T cell subset sorted from them (not recorded which). The receptor source for this set is a young man who had mild COVID-19 (a few samples of this study predate the infection). Cell type and time point are not known.

This clonotype was seen a few times. The gene calls are TRBV7-2 and TRBJ1-6; 7 bases are shared with TRBD1. Germline CDR1 and CDR2: SGHTA and FQGNSA. The CDR3 has 15 amino acids. J lost 7 bases, V lost 1 base, and 4 bases had no gene match. The CDR3: CASSLVGTANSPLHF. The CDR3 DNA is TGTGCCAGCAGCTTAGTAGGGACAGCAAATTCACCCCTCCACTTT.

This clonotype turned up a few times. J is TRBJ2-5 and V is TRBV10-3, with D perhaps matching TRBD1 (6 bases). The germline CDR1 and CDR2 sequences are ENHRY and SYGVKD. V gave up 8 bases and J gave up 4 bases, with 14 bases separating them. The length of the CDR3 is 13 residues. The CDR3 bases are TGTGCCATCGGCCCTTCAGGGGCAGAGACCCAGTACTTC. Its translation is CAIGPSGAETQYF.

The V and J genes are TRBV10-3 and TRBJ2-1, with 9 nucleotides matching TRBD2. V trimming: 5 bases; J trimming: 1 base; junction bases outside the gene matches: 0. Germline V gene sequence: CDR1 ENHRY, CDR2 SYGVKD. The CDR3 is 14 amino acids. CDR3 residues: CAISLAGSYNEQFF. CDR3 nucleotides: TGTGCCATCAGTCTAGCGGGGTCCTACAATGAGCAGTTCTTC.

This clonotype was seen at least ten times. The chain carries TRBV27 and TRBJ1-1; D not certain. The CDR3 is 13 residues long. Trimming pared 4 bases from V and 1 base from J, leaving 7 bases between. Germline-derived CDR1 and CDR2 are MNHEY and SMNVEV (reference sequence). CDR3 sequence reads: CASSYLGNTEAFF. Here the CDR3 DNA reads TGTGCCAGCAGTTACCTGGGGAACACTGAAGCTTTCTTT.

The chain uses TRBV20-1 and TRBJ1-5; TRBD1 might be the D (5 bases). CDR3 length equals 15 residues. The V gene lost 2 bases and the J gene lost 3 bases, with 14 bases spanning the gap. From germline, CDR1 is DFQATT and CDR2 SNEGSKA (reference sequence). In DNA, the CDR3 is TGCAGTGCTAGAATTTGGCAGGGTGACAATCAGCCCCAGCATTTT. It yields the protein CSARIWQGDNQPQHF.

The chain links TRBV5-1 to TRBJ2-2; weak D call: TRBD2 (5 bases). The germline V gene encodes CDR1 SGHRS and CDR2 YFSETQ. The CDR3 has 15 amino acids. V lost 0 bases and J lost 2, with 8 bases in between. The CDR3 region has the DNA TGCGCCAGCAGCTTGGAGACGGGAAACACCGGGGAGCTGTTTTTT. As protein: CASSLETGNTGELFF. The variable domain in full, with the rest retrieved from reference TRBV5-1 and TRBJ2-2, is KAGVTQTPRYLIKTRGQQVTLSCSPISGHRSVSWYQQTPGQGLQFLFEYFSETQRNKGNFPGRFSGRQFSNSRSEMNVSTLELGDSALYLCASSLETGNTGELFFGEGSRLTVL.

The V gene is TRBV15, the J gene TRBJ1-6, with TRBD1 matching 10 bases. The CDR3 totals 19 residues. CDR1 is LNHNV, CDR2 YYDKDF, per germline (reference sequence). The V gene end was trimmed by 3 bases and the J gene end by 3 bases; junction bases not matched to a gene: 11. The CDR3 DNA reads as TGTGCCACCAGCAGTGACCGGGACAGGGGATGGAACTATAATTCACCCCTCCACTTT. As protein: CATSSDRDRGWNYNSPLHF.

This clonotype was seen only a few times. V is TRBV14 and J is TRBJ1-5; D call uncertain. This CDR3 is built from 18 residues. The germline V and J ends were trimmed by 0 bases and 1 base, with 16 bases remaining between them. CDR1 and CDR2 (germline): SGHDN, FVKESK. The CDR3 here is CASSQDRYRGGSNQPQHF. CDR3 DNA: TGTGCCAGCAGCCAAGATCGGTACAGAGGCGGGAGCAATCAGCCCCAGCATTTT.

The chain uses TRBV6-5 and TRBJ2-3; D unresolved. The V and J ends lost 5 bases and 7 bases respectively, with 4 bases between them. The CDR3 is 10 amino acids. From germline, CDR1 is MNHEY and CDR2 SVGAGI. Here the CDR3 DNA reads TGTGCCAGCAGTCGCTATACGCAGTATTTT. Its protein product is CASSRYTQYF.

This clonotype showed up just a few times. The chain carries TRBV7-3 and TRBJ2-7; weak D call: TRBD2 (5 bases). Between the trimmed V and J ends, which lost 3 bases and 6 bases, there was a span of 12 bases. The CDR3 runs 13 residues. The germline gives CDR1 SGHTA, CDR2 FQGTGA. In DNA, the CDR3 is TGTGCCAGCAGCTTCCCTTCGGGGTCCGAGCAGTACGTC. Its protein is CASSFPSGSEQYV.

This clonotype has only a few counts. The CDR3 loop reads CSAKGDRDYEQYV. The CDR3 bases are TGCAGTGCTAAGGGTGACAGGGACTACGAGCAGTACGTC. The V gene is TRBV20-1, the J gene TRBJ2-7; 7 bases agree with TRBD1. This CDR3 contains 13 residues. Germline V gene sequence: CDR1 DFQATT, CDR2 SNEGSKA (reference sequence). V gave up 4 bases and J gave up 3 bases; unmatched junction bases: 6.

The chain carries TRBV5-1 and TRBJ1-5, with TRBD1 matching 7 bases. The junction had 5 bases not matched to a gene; V was cut back by 0 bases and J by 5 bases. Germline V gives CDR1 SGHRS, CDR2 YFSETQ. CDR3 size: 15 residues. The CDR3 nucleotides are TGCGCCAGCAGCTTGGGGAACAGGGGCGATCAGCCCCAGCATTTT. Translation gives CASSLGNRGDQPQHF.

This clonotype has only a few counts. The chain employs TRBV11-2 and TRBJ2-1; 7 nucleotides match TRBD1. Germline CDR1 SGHAT, CDR2 FQNNGV. This CDR3 contains 16 residues. J gave up 0 bases and V 1 base, and 3 bases lay outside the gene matches. In DNA form, the CDR3 reads TGTGCCAGCAGCTTAGTACAGGGGTTCTCCTACAATGAGCAGTTCTTC. Translating gives CASSLVQGFSYNEQFF.

This rearrangement joins TRBV6-2 or TRBV6-3 to TRBJ2-6, with 8 bases matching TRBD1. The trim removed 11 bases at V and 4 bases at J, leaving 10 bases unmatched. CDR3 length: 15 residues. Per germline, CDR1 MNHEY and CDR2 SVGEGT. This CDR3 is CASDAGGAGANVLTF. The CDR3 bases are TGTGCCTCCGACGCAGGGGGCGCCGGGGCCAACGTCCTGACTTTC.

The table lists this clonotype with many counts. The chain uses TRBV12-3 or TRBV12-4 and TRBJ2-7; no definite D call. V lost 2 bases to trimming and J lost 7 bases, with 6 bases between them. This CDR3 is 11 amino acids long. The CDR3 DNA sequence: TGTGCCAGCAGTTTACTGGGGGAGCAGTACTTC. As protein: CASSLLGEQYF.

This chain connects TRBV6-5 to TRBJ1-2, with D perhaps TRBD1 (6 bases). The CDR3 has 15 residues. The V gene lost 0 bases and the J gene lost 0 bases, with 8 bases spanning the gap. Per germline, CDR1 MNHEY and CDR2 SVGAGI. The CDR3 spells CASSYSDRPNYGYTF. CDR3 DNA sequence: TGTGCCAGCAGTTACTCGGACAGACCTAACTATGGCTACACCTTC.

The chain recombines TRBV7-6 with TRBJ2-7, with 8 bases lining up with TRBD1. J lost 2 bases, V lost 0 bases, and 3 bases had no gene match. The CDR3 spans 15 residues. Germline V gene sequence: CDR1 SGHVS, CDR2 FNYEAQ. This CDR3 is CASSLAQGAPYEQYF. DNA of the CDR3: TGTGCCAGCAGCTTAGCGCAGGGGGCACCCTACGAGCAGTACTTC.

This chain links TRBV20-1 with TRBJ2-7; 8 bases align to TRBD1. V shed 2 bases and J 3 bases; nucleotides not matched to a gene: 6. The V gene's germline CDR1 is DFQATT and CDR2 SNEGSKA (reference sequence). CDR3 length: 14 residues. The CDR3 region is CSARSWTGNYEQYV. For the CDR3, the DNA is TGCAGTGCTAGATCTTGGACAGGGAACTACGAGCAGTACGTC.

This clonotype was counted between two and nine times. V usage is TRBV5-8 and J usage is TRBJ1-3, with D unclear. Per germline, CDR1 SGHTS and CDR2 YDEGEE. This CDR3 region has 13 residues. Trimming pared 2 bases from V and 3 bases from J, leaving 6 bases between. This CDR3 is CASSFGGGNTIYF. In DNA form, the CDR3 reads TGTGCCAGCAGCTTCGGCGGTGGAAACACCATATATTTT. Complete variable domain (other parts from reference TRBV5-8 and TRBJ1-3): EAGVTQSPTHLIKTRGQQATLRCSPISGHTSVYWYQQALGLGLQFLLWYDEGEERNRGNFPPRFSGRQFPNYSSELNVNALELEDSALYLCASSFGGGNTIYFGEGSWLTVV.

This clonotype was seen only a few times. The chain employs TRBV9 and TRBJ1-1, with unresolved D. CDR3 size: 13 residues. V was clipped by 0 bases and J by 0 bases, with 3 bases between them. Germline V lookup: CDR1 SGDLS, CDR2 YYNGEE. CDR3 sequence (DNA): TGTGCCAGCAGCGTAGTGGTGAACACTGAAGCTTTCTTT. This translates into CASSVVVNTEAFF.

Here the CDR3 reads CASSVDRDTEAFF. The CDR3 bases are TGTGCCAGTAGTGTGGACAGGGATACTGAAGCTTTCTTT. The V call is TRBV19, the J call TRBJ1-1; 8 bases match TRBD1. The V segment lost 5 bases and the J segment 5 bases; nucleotides outside the gene matches: 4. CDR1 and CDR2 (germline): LNHDA, SQIVND (reference sequence). The CDR3 consists of 13 residues.

This sequence joins TRBV18 and TRBJ2-7; D remains ambiguous. V was pared by 4 bases and J by 4 bases, with 5 bases between. CDR1 is KGHSH and CDR2 is LQKENI in the germline V gene. The CDR3 is 11 residues long. The CDR3 is CASSLLYEQYV. CDR3 sequence (DNA): TGTGCCAGCTCACTCCTATACGAGCAGTACGTC.

This chain connects TRBV6-5 to TRBJ2-1; possibly TRBD1 for D (6 bases). Germline assignment: CDR1 MNHEY and CDR2 SVGAGI. V lost 6 bases, J lost 4 bases, and 10 bases lay in between. This CDR3 is 13 amino acids long. CDR3 sequence (DNA): TGTGCCAGCAGACAGGGTACTTACAATGAGCAGTTCTTC. Amino acid sequence: CASRQGTYNEQFF.

This clonotype showed up just a few times. V gene TRBV29-1 combines with J gene TRBJ2-4; D gene unclear. V lost 0 bases and J 7 bases, leaving 10 bases between the germline ends. The CDR3 is made up of 13 amino acids. Germline CDR1 SQVTM, CDR2 ANQGSEA. CDR3 region: CSVEDGNGNIQYF. CDR3 sequence (DNA): TGCAGCGTTGAAGATGGGAACGGGAACATTCAGTACTTC. Together with reference TRBV29-1 and TRBJ2-4, the CDR3 gives the full variable domain: SAVISQKPSRDICQRGTSLTIQCQVDSQVTMMFWYRQQPGQSLTLIATANQGSEATYESGFVIDKFPISRPNLTFSTLTVSNMSPEDSSIYLCSVEDGNGNIQYFGAGTRLSVL.

This clonotype has only a few counts. The V and J genes are TRBV7-2 and TRBJ1-1; the D gene is possibly TRBD1 (5 bases). This CDR3 has 15 residues. V lost 5 bases to trimming and J lost 5 bases, with 18 bases between them. Germline assignment: CDR1 SGHTA and CDR2 FQGNSA. This chain's CDR3 is CASSPHGGGRTEAFF. The DNA of the CDR3 is TGTGCCAGCAGCCCACACGGGGGAGGAAGAACTGAAGCTTTCTTT.

This clonotype was detected only a few times. V gene TRBV12-3 or TRBV12-4 combines with J gene TRBJ2-3; TRBD1 matches 7 bases. This CDR3 has 12 residues. V was clipped by 7 bases and J by 10 bases; unmatched bases: 8. The CDR3 bases are TGTGCCAGCACCCTCCACAGGGGTTCGCAGTATTTT. Translating gives CASTLHRGSQYF.

The chain recombines TRBV7-6 with TRBJ2-7, with D perhaps given as TRBD1 or TRBD2 (6 bases each). The germline V gene encodes CDR1 SGHVS and CDR2 FNYEAQ. Trimming took 7 bases from V and 2 from J, leaving 18 bases between them. The CDR3 loop spans 15 amino acids. CDR3 in amino acids: CASTPGAGQTYEQYF. CDR3 DNA sequence: TGTGCCAGCACCCCGGGGGCCGGACAAACCTACGAGCAGTACTTC.